Shown below are 2 T cell receptor beta chains from a single sample sequenced in a study of blood T cells in healthy people across ages. Primers used in a second PCR of roughly 7 to 12 cycles were a sample-barcoded 5' primer and a J-beta primer mix. MiXCR was run by TCRdb on the 5' RACE reads, yielding one entry per CDR3 protein. The table lists roughly 2 million distinct CDR3 sequences, 49% of them singletons, with 2.1% in the top ten. Sequenced material: blood. All receptors derive from a woman between 40 and 50 years old in good health.

This clonotype was picked up a small number of times. The chain uses TRBV4-1 and TRBJ2-1, with unresolved D. There are 11 residues in the CDR3. From germline, CDR1 is MGHRA and CDR2 YSYEKL. V lost 7 bases and J 12 bases, leaving 13 bases between the germline ends. DNA for the CDR3: TGCGCCAGCACCCAGCTTGGTCGGCAGTTCTTC. Encoded protein: CASTQLGRQFF.

The chain couples TRBV10-2 to TRBJ2-5; no reliable D call. V lost 0 bases, J lost 2 bases, and 13 bases lay in between. Germline CDR1 reads WSHSY; CDR2 reads SAAADI. The CDR3 has 16 residues. CDR3 sequence (DNA): TGCGCCAGCAGTGAGTCGAAGTCGGTAGCACAAGAGACCCAGTACTTC. As protein: CASSESKSVAQETQYF.